A single sample is the source of the 4 T cell receptor beta chains below, sequenced in a study of shared clonotypes between healthy human individuals. Method: immunoSEQ multiplex PCR; TCRdb's copy keeps in-frame clones and lacks some. Among about 1.5 million clones listed, approximately 98% were seen once. The sample comprised naive CD4+ T cells sorted from blood. Subset: CD45RA+ positively selected. These receptors were obtained from a man aged 30 to 39 in good health.

The chain combines TRBV10-3 with TRBJ2-7; 7 bases are a match to TRBD2. This CDR3 spans 14 amino acids. Germline CDR1 and CDR2: ENHRY and SYGVKD. After removal of 0 bases from V and 2 bases from J, the junction contained 1 base not matched to a gene. CDR3 loop: CAISESGGTYEQYF. CDR3 DNA sequence: TGTGCCATCAGTGAGTCGGGGGGGACCTACGAGCAGTACTTC.

V and J are TRBV30 and TRBJ1-5, with 7 bases aligning to TRBD1. The CDR3 length is 17 residues. Looked up from germline, CDR1 is GTSNPN and CDR2 is SVGIG (reference sequence). V was pared by 0 bases and J by 2 bases, with 10 bases of the junction left unmatched. CDR3 in amino acids: CAWSVGQGGLGNQPQHF. In DNA, the CDR3 is TGTGCCTGGAGTGTAGGGCAGGGGGGACTTGGCAATCAGCCCCAGCATTTT.

V and J are TRBV5-1 and TRBJ2-5; 7 nucleotides align to TRBD2. The CDR3 is made up of 14 amino acids. Losses at the gene ends were 2 bases for V and 4 bases for J; bases not matched to a gene: 5. Per germline, CDR1 SGHRS and CDR2 YFSETQ. In DNA form, the CDR3 reads TGCGCCAGCAGCTTAGCGGGGATTGGAGAGACCCAGTACTTC. It translates to CASSLAGIGETQYF.

This clone was seen just once. The genes are TRBV30 and TRBJ2-7; D gene uncertain. Germline values: CDR1 GTSNPN, CDR2 SVGIG (reference sequence). This CDR3 spans 15 amino acids. The ends were cut back, 0 bases at V and 5 bases at J, with 17 bases in the middle. CDR3 DNA sequence: TGTGCCTGGAGTGTACAATTAATTCAGGTCAACGAGCAGTACTTC. Its protein product is CAWSVQLIQVNEQYF.